These 5 T cell receptor beta chains were sequenced from one sample in a study of T-cell reconstitution after alpha-beta-depleted transplantation in children. Preparation of the TCRbeta library involved a method that used unique molecular identifiers. Each CDR3 protein is one row after TCRdb ran MiXCR on the PCR reads. The repertoire has some 220,000 distinct CDR3 sequences, under 13% of them found once; the top ten carry over 25%. The sequencing here drew on PBMCs, taken before TCRalphabeta/CD19-depleted stem cell transplant. The receptors originated from a child younger than two with acute myeloid leukemia, due to receive a stem cell transplant.

The V gene is TRBV7-9, the J gene TRBJ1-2; no firm D call. CDR1 is SEHNR and CDR2 is FQNEAQ in the germline V gene (reference sequence). The ends were cut back, 1 base at V and 8 bases at J, with 8 bases in the middle. The CDR3 length is 12 residues. The chain's CDR3 is CASSLGGHGYTF. The CDR3 DNA follows: TGTGCCAGCAGCTTAGGAGGGCACGGCTACACCTTC.

The chain is built from TRBV29-1 and TRBJ1-6, with D unclear. V lost 0 bases to trimming and J lost 9 bases, with 15 bases between them. In germline, CDR1 is SQVTM, CDR2 ANQGSEA. The CDR3 length is 15 residues. The CDR3 reads CSVEEGRGGISPLHF. In DNA form, the CDR3 reads TGCAGCGTTGAAGAAGGTAGAGGAGGCATTTCACCCCTCCACTTT.

In its sample, this clonotype was seen many times. Its ends do not fully match the called genes, so a read error is possible. The chain recombines TRBV7-8 with TRBJ2-1, with a possible D match to TRBD1 (6 bases). The germline CDR1 and CDR2 sequences are SGHVS and FQNEAQ. The CDR3 has 14 amino acids. In DNA form, the CDR3 reads TGTGCCAGCAGCTTAGAAGGGGGAGCCCAAACGGCAGTCTTC. This translates into CASSLEGGAQTAVF.

V gene TRBV20-1 combines with J gene TRBJ1-6; D may be TRBD1 (6 bases). Germline CDR1 DFQATT, CDR2 SNEGSKA (reference sequence). The CDR3 contains 13 residues. The germline V and J ends were trimmed by 7 bases and 7 bases, with 14 bases remaining between them. Written as DNA, the CDR3 is TGCAGTGTCGAGGAGGGGGTCAATTCACCCCTCCACTTT. Residues: CSVEEGVNSPLHF.

This clonotype was detected ten times or more. The chain joins TRBV11-3 to TRBJ2-7; 12 nucleotides match TRBD2. The CDR3 is 16 amino acids. V was pared by 4 bases and J by 2 bases, with 6 bases of the junction left unmatched. Germline V gene lookup returns CDR1 SGHNT and CDR2 YENEEA. CDR3 sequence reads: CASSSTTSGRPYEQYF. The CDR3 bases are TGTGCCAGCAGCTCAACGACTAGCGGGAGACCCTACGAGCAGTACTTC.